Shown below are 29 T cell receptor beta chains from a single sample sequenced in a study of cytomegalovirus exposure and HLA in healthy donors. Some clones are missing from TCRdb's copy, which holds only in-frame ones; the method was immunoSEQ multiplex PCR. The sample consists of roughly 250,000 clones, around nine tenths of them appearing once. The sequencing input was PBMCs. Receptor source: a man aged 18-30 years in good health and CMV-seronegative.

This chain links TRBV28 with TRBJ2-2, with a tentative D call TRBD2 (6 bases). This CDR3 is built from 13 residues. V was clipped by 6 bases and J by 10 bases, with 15 bases between them. Germline loops: CDR1 MDHEN, CDR2 SYDVKM. Here the CDR3 reads CASSLGGAVELFF. The CDR3 bases are TGTGCCAGCAGCCTCGGAGGGGCTGTGGAGCTGTTTTTT.

The chain combines TRBV7-9 with TRBJ2-5; D gene unclear. The CDR3 runs to 12 residues. The germline V gene has CDR1 SEHNR and CDR2 FQNEAQ (reference sequence). Trimming left V 1 base short and J 3 bases short, with 3 bases between. CDR3: CASSLVEETQYF. In DNA form, the CDR3 reads TGTGCCAGCAGCTTAGTAGAAGAGACCCAGTACTTC. The full variable domain, its missing parts supplied by reference TRBV7-9 and TRBJ2-5, is DTGVSQNPRHKITKRGQNVTFRCDPISEHNRLYWYRQTLGQGPEFLTYFQNEAQLEKSRLLSDRFSAERPKGSFSTLEIQRTEQGDSAMYLCASSLVEETQYFGPGTRLLVL.

J is TRBJ2-3 and V is TRBV7-9; the match to TRBD1 covers 7 bases. Germline CDR1 SEHNR, CDR2 FQNEAQ (reference sequence). After removal of 5 bases from V and 1 base from J, the junction contained 12 bases not matched to a gene. The CDR3 consists of 17 residues. The DNA for the CDR3 is TGTGCCAGCAGCGGACGAACAGGGGCTGAGGGCACAGATACGCAGTATTTT. It specifies CASSGRTGAEGTDTQYF.

The chain joins TRBV5-1 to TRBJ2-7; 7 bases agree with TRBD1. CDR1 and CDR2 (germline): SGHRS, YFSETQ. V shed 5 bases and J 6 bases; nucleotides not matched to a gene: 14. The length of the CDR3 is 15 residues. CDR3 bases: TGCGCCAGCAGTCCGCGGACAGGCTGGGATTGCGAGCAGTACTTC. Translation: CASSPRTGWDCEQYF.

The genes are TRBV2 and TRBJ1-6, with 11 bases identical to TRBD1. The germline V gene has CDR1 SNHLY and CDR2 FYNNEI. V lost 4 bases to trimming and J lost 10 bases; unmatched junction nucleotides: 3. CDR3 length: 14 amino acids. DNA for the CDR3: TGTGCCAGCAGTGGGACAGGGGGCCAATCACCCCTCCACTTT. Protein sequence: CASSGTGGQSPLHF.

Worth noting for this clone: Other nucleotide sequences in the sample specify the same CDR3. V gene TRBV19 combines with J gene TRBJ2-7; tentatively, D is TRBD2 (6 bases). V was pared by 6 bases and J by 2 bases, with 11 bases between. CDR1 LNHDA and CDR2 SQIVND come from the germline V gene (reference sequence). This CDR3 comprises 13 residues. The CDR3 DNA is TGTGCCAGTAGCCCCGGGACTGCCTACGAGCAGTACTTC. Its translation: CASSPGTAYEQYF.

This clone was picked up a small number of times. The chain links TRBV7-8 to TRBJ2-5, with a weak D call TRBD1 (5 bases). The V gene lost 6 bases and the J gene lost 6 bases, with 14 bases spanning the gap. Germline V gene data show CDR1 as SGHVS and CDR2 as FQNEAQ. The CDR3 length is 13 residues. The CDR3 loop is CASRVQGSQTQYF. The CDR3 region has the DNA TGTGCCAGCAGAGTGCAGGGTTCACAGACCCAGTACTTC.

This chain uses TRBV4-3 with TRBJ2-3; 7 bases agree with TRBD1. The CDR3 is 15 residues long. Germline CDR1 reads LGHNA; CDR2 reads YSLEER. With 1 base clipped from V and 7 bases from J, the junction kept 8 bases outside the gene matches. The CDR3 nucleotides read TGCGCCAGCAGCCAAGGGGACAGCTCGGGGAATACGCAGTATTTT. Translated, it gives CASSQGDSSGNTQYF.

This clone was observed once. The CDR3 protein is CASSPRGSYEQYF. CDR3 DNA sequence: TGTGCCAGCAGTCCCAGGGGTTCCTACGAGCAGTACTTC. The genes are TRBV11-3 and TRBJ2-7; D may be TRBD1 (6 bases). Deletions cut 6 bases from V and 1 base from J, with 10 bases between. CDR1 and CDR2 (germline): SGHNT, YENEEA. This CDR3 spans 13 amino acids.

The chain joins TRBV28 to TRBJ1-3; D uncertain. The CDR3 has 13 amino acids. V gave up 3 bases and J gave up 7 bases, with 10 bases separating them. Germline V CDR1 and CDR2: MDHEN, SYDVKM. In DNA form, the CDR3 reads TGTGCCAGCAGTTTTAACGTTCGGAACACCATATATTTT. This gives the protein CASSFNVRNTIYF.

The V and J genes are TRBV4-3 and TRBJ2-7; 12 bases match TRBD2. Germline CDR1 and CDR2: LGHNA and YSLEER. Losses at the gene ends were 0 bases for V and 6 bases for J; bases not matched to a gene: 12. CDR3 size: 18 residues. The CDR3 sequence is CASSQDLAGGLSIVEQYF. As DNA, the CDR3 is TGCGCCAGCAGCCAAGATCTAGCGGGGGGGCTAAGTATCGTCGAGCAGTACTTC.

Only a few counts were recorded for this clone. The genes are TRBV15 and TRBJ2-5; 11 nucleotides align to TRBD2. Germline-derived CDR1 and CDR2 are LNHNV and YYDKDF (reference sequence). The CDR3 runs 16 residues. The ends lost 1 base at V and 3 bases at J; junction bases unmatched: 4. In nucleotides, the CDR3 is TGTGCCACCAGCAGAGTTAGCGGGGGGGCTGAAGAGACCCAGTACTTC. This gives the protein CATSRVSGGAEETQYF.

The chain couples TRBV27 to TRBJ2-7, with D maybe TRBD2 (5 bases). The CDR3 contains 13 residues. Looked up from germline, CDR1 is MNHEY and CDR2 is SMNVEV (reference sequence). With 5 bases removed from V and 3 bases from J, the gap between germline ends came to 11 bases. CDR3 residues: CASSINRDYEQYF. CDR3 nucleotide sequence: TGTGCCAGCAGTATCAACCGGGACTACGAGCAGTACTTC.

This chain links TRBV5-6 with TRBJ2-3, with TRBD2 as a possible D gene (5 bases). Germline-derived CDR1 and CDR2 are SGHDT and YYEEEE. This CDR3 is 16 amino acids long. Trimming pared 0 bases from V and 5 bases from J, leaving 16 bases between. In DNA, the CDR3 is TGTGCCAGCAGCTTGGGGGGAGTGACGGCCGGAGATACGCAGTATTTT. Amino acids: CASSLGGVTAGDTQYF.

The chain joins TRBV4-3 to TRBJ2-1; D possibly corresponds to TRBD2 (6 bases). V lost 0 bases, J lost 12 bases, and 12 bases lay in between. The CDR3 spans 13 residues. Per germline, CDR1 LGHNA and CDR2 YSLEER. The CDR3, as DNA: TGCGCCAGCAGCCAAGATATCGGGGGACGGCAGTTCTTC. It yields the protein CASSQDIGGRQFF.

J is TRBJ1-4 and V is TRBV15; no clear D. CDR3 size: 14 residues. Germline CDR1 reads LNHNV; CDR2 reads YYDKDF (reference sequence). V lost 1 base, J lost 4 bases, and 7 bases lay in between. CDR3 loop: CATSRAGNNEKLFF. The CDR3 DNA reads TGTGCCACCAGCAGAGCCGGGAATAATGAAAAACTGTTTTTT.

This clone has a handful of counts. This chain connects TRBV19 to TRBJ1-5; maybe TRBD1 (5 bases). Germline V gene data show CDR1 as LNHDA and CDR2 as SQIVND (reference sequence). V lost 8 bases, J lost 4 bases, and 9 bases lay in between. The CDR3 has 12 amino acids. Here the CDR3 DNA reads TGTGCCAGTGCCAGGGTAAATCAGCCCCAGCATTTT. As protein: CASARVNQPQHF.

This chain connects TRBV5-4 to TRBJ2-7; TRBD2 matches at 10 bases. The CDR3 contains 15 residues. V lost 2 bases to trimming and J lost 7 bases; unmatched junction nucleotides: 9. The germline V gene has CDR1 SGHNT and CDR2 YYREEE (reference sequence). As DNA, the CDR3 is TGTGCCAGCAGCTTTGTAGCGGGGGGCCGCGGGGAGCAGTACTTC. Its translation: CASSFVAGGRGEQYF.

The genes are TRBV4-3 and TRBJ1-2; D remains ambiguous. The length of the CDR3 is 14 residues. Germline CDR1 reads LGHNA; CDR2 reads YSLEER. V dropped 1 base and J dropped 3 bases, with 9 bases sitting between them. CDR3 bases: TGCGCCAGCAGCCAAGTCAGAACAGACTATGGCTACACCTTC. This codes for CASSQVRTDYGYTF.

The CDR3 nucleotides read TGTGCCAGCAGCGTAGGGAGGGACAGAGTCACTAACTATGGCTACACCTTC. This gives the protein CASSVGRDRVTNYGYTF. The chain has TRBV9 and TRBJ1-2; TRBD1 agrees at 7 bases. Germline V CDR1 and CDR2: SGDLS, YYNGEE. The trim removed 0 bases at V and 0 bases at J, leaving 8 bases unmatched. The CDR3 is made up of 17 amino acids.

This clone was detected only a few times. This chain uses TRBV29-1 with TRBJ2-5; weak D call: TRBD2 (6 bases). From germline, CDR1 is SQVTM and CDR2 ANQGSEA. V dropped 7 bases and J dropped 4 bases, with 13 bases sitting between them. CDR3 length: 12 residues. CDR3 sequence (DNA): TGCAGCGGTGTCCGGGACTCAGAGACCCAGTACTTC. The encoded protein is CSGVRDSETQYF.

V gene TRBV7-2 combines with J gene TRBJ2-3, with TRBD1 identical over 10 bases. V trimming: 5 bases; J trimming: 3 bases; junction bases outside the gene matches: 8. CDR1 and CDR2 from the germline V gene are SGHTA and FQGNSA. The CDR3 extends over 16 amino acids. The CDR3 nucleotides are TGTGCCAGCAGCCCGGGACAGGGGTTACGGACAGATACGCAGTATTTT. Residues: CASSPGQGLRTDTQYF.

This chain's CDR3 is CASPGTGGANEKLFF. The CDR3 DNA follows: TGTGCCAGTCCCGGGACAGGGGGAGCTAATGAAAAACTGTTTTTT. The chain carries TRBV14 and TRBJ1-4; 11 nucleotides match TRBD1. This CDR3 contains 15 residues. Germline assignment: CDR1 SGHDN and CDR2 FVKESK. V lost 9 bases to trimming and J lost 3 bases; unmatched junction nucleotides: 6.

The chain combines TRBV30 with TRBJ2-1; perhaps TRBD2 as D (6 bases). V was pared by 1 base and J by 2 bases, with 6 bases between. Germline CDR1 reads GTSNPN; CDR2 reads SVGIG (reference sequence). This CDR3 spans 13 amino acids. The CDR3: CAWSGTTYNEQFF. CDR3 in DNA: TGTGCCTGGAGTGGGACTACCTACAATGAGCAGTTCTTC.

CDR3 nucleotide sequence: TGTGCCAGCAGCCTCGACAGGGGTTCCTACAATGAGCAGTTCTTC. Its protein product is CASSLDRGSYNEQFF. J is TRBJ2-1 and V is TRBV7-3, with 8 bases lining up with TRBD1. The CDR3 is made up of 15 amino acids. Germline-derived CDR1 and CDR2 are SGHTA and FQGTGA. The V gene end was trimmed by 5 bases and the J gene end by 1 base; junction bases not matched to a gene: 4.

Only one count was recorded for this clone. The chain couples TRBV5-1 to TRBJ2-1, with D maybe TRBD2 (5 bases). The ends were cut back, 1 base at V and 11 bases at J, with 13 bases in the middle. CDR3 length: 13 amino acids. CDR1 and CDR2 from the germline V gene are SGHRS and YFSETQ. CDR3 residues: CASSLNRDMKQFF. CDR3 bases: TGCGCCAGCAGCTTGAACCGGGATATGAAGCAGTTCTTC.

Only one count was recorded for this clone. This rearrangement joins TRBV5-6 to TRBJ1-2; D gene unclear. The germline V gene has CDR1 SGHDT and CDR2 YYEEEE. Trimming shortened V by 0 bases and J by 0 bases, and 3 bases separated the two germline ends. The CDR3 runs 13 residues. This chain's CDR3 is CASSLATNYGYTF. The CDR3 nucleotides are TGTGCCAGCAGCTTGGCAACTAACTATGGCTACACCTTC.

J is TRBJ2-5 and V is TRBV2; 7 bases fit TRBD2. The CDR3 spans 14 residues. Trimming cost V 6 bases and J 0 bases; bases outside gene matches: 4. The germline V gene has CDR1 SNHLY and CDR2 FYNNEI. As DNA, the CDR3 is TGTGCCAGCAGGGGGGGGACTAACCAAGAGACCCAGTACTTC. Residues: CASRGGTNQETQYF.

Only a few counts were recorded for this clone. This sequence joins TRBV28 and TRBJ2-2; D is perhaps TRBD2 (5 bases). The CDR3 runs 13 residues. The germline V gene encodes CDR1 MDHEN and CDR2 SYDVKM. V gave up 4 bases and J gave up 6 bases, with 9 bases separating them. The CDR3 here is CASSYTSPGELFF. Here the CDR3 DNA reads TGTGCCAGCAGTTATACTAGTCCCGGGGAGCTGTTTTTT. Supplemented by reference TRBV28 and TRBJ2-2, the full variable domain reads DVKVTQSSRYLVKRTGEKVFLECVQDMDHENMFWYRQDPGLGLRLIYFSYDVKMKEKGDIPEGYSVSREKKERFSLILESASTNQTSMYLCASSYTSPGELFFGEGSRLTVL.